The clone carrying this T cell receptor beta chain was recorded once. Its antigen is unidentified. TCRdb's table, derived via immunoSEQ multiplex PCR, lists solely in-frame clones and lacks some. The sample consists of 110,000 to 150,000 clones, just over 90% of them appearing once. Germline assignment: CDR1 SGDLS and CDR2 YYNGEE. The CDR3 length is 13 residues. Trimming removed 4 bases at V and 8 bases at J, with 13 bases between. These data are taken from a study of T cell responses to AZD1222 COVID-19 vaccine. General study findings and limits: Clonal diversity was possibly underestimated; the donors were predominantly white British and more often female.

The chain carries TRBV9 and TRBJ1-3, with D perhaps matching TRBD1 (6 bases). This clonotype was sampled from an adult in good health. The material sequenced was peripheral blood, taken on day 0 of MenACWY control vaccination. Here the CDR3 reads CASSFQGRDTIYF. Written as DNA, the CDR3 is TGTGCCAGCAGCTTTCAGGGGCGAGACACCATATATTTT.